This TCR beta chain was captured by sequencing in a study of cytomegalovirus exposure and HLA in healthy donors. Study-level points and caveats: In vitro experiments confirmed that three CMV-associated chains were specific for CMV antigens. According to a later analysis, TCR clusters from the first cohort tended to co-occur in the 100 to 150 validation repertoires.

With respect to this clone: Its target is unknown.

After removal of 4 bases from V and 4 bases from J, the junction contained 11 bases not matched to a gene. This CDR3 comprises 16 residues. CDR1 is MNHNS, CDR2 SASEGT, per germline. TCRdb's table, derived via immunoSEQ multiplex PCR, lists solely in-frame clones and lacks some. The table includes some 110,000 clones, around 89% detected once. The gene calls are TRBV6-1 and TRBJ2-3; 7 bases line up with TRBD2. This clonotype was sampled from a man aged 18 to 29 in good health and CMV-seronegative. Sample: PBMCs. The CDR3 nucleotides read TGTGCCAGCAGTGTTCGTGGACTAGGCAGTGCAGATACGCAGTATTTT. Its protein product is CASSVRGLGSADTQYF.